This T cell receptor beta chain was sequenced during a study of cytomegalovirus exposure and HLA in healthy donors. CDR1 MGHDK and CDR2 SYGVNS come from the germline V gene. The CDR3 is 18 residues long. J was trimmed by 6 bases and V by 1 base; bases with no gene match: 9. It was with 60 Vbeta and 13 Jbeta primers that the PCR ran. Sequencing used immunoSEQ multiplex PCR; TCRdb keeps in-frame clones, though not all of them. The sample lists under 200,000 clones; about 77% were seen once. This TCR was sampled from a man younger than 40 in good health and CMV-seronegative. Sequenced sample: PBMCs. The chain is built from TRBV25-1 and TRBJ2-3; 14 bases align to TRBD2. In DNA form, the CDR3 reads TGTGCCAGCAGTGAATTTCTGGGACTAGCGGGAGCAGGCGATACGCAGTATTTT. Protein product: CASSEFLGLAGAGDTQYF.